These 27 T cell receptor beta chains share one sample of origin, sequenced in a study of blood T cell repertoires in COVID-19 (dated by TCRdb to about 2020). Receptors were amplified or captured by the immunoSEQ multiplex PCR assay. TCRdb carries this immuneACCESS record with in-frame sequences only. Its versions omit some clonotypes, under half of them owing to an unresolved V gene in the studies checked, with the rest unexplained. The sample table records some 260,000 clones; approximately 89% of these occur just once. The ten largest clones take up 10% of the sample. The sequencing input was peripheral blood. The receptors stem from a woman aged 65 to 85 with COVID-19, enrolled during active disease.

This clone was recorded once. J is TRBJ1-1 and V is TRBV9; D gene unclear. This CDR3 is 13 amino acids long. The germline V gene encodes CDR1 SGDLS and CDR2 YYNGEE. V gave up 1 base and J gave up 1 base, with 5 bases separating them. The CDR3 reads CASSVFQNTEAFF. The CDR3 DNA reads as TGTGCCAGCAGCGTATTCCAGAACACTGAAGCTTTCTTT.

The chain recombines TRBV6-5 with TRBJ2-3; 8 bases map to TRBD2. Germline lookup yields CDR1 MNHEY and CDR2 SVGAGI. J gave up 5 bases and V 6 bases, and 7 bases lay outside the gene matches. The CDR3 has 14 amino acids. DNA of the CDR3: TGTGCCAGCAGCGTACGGCTAGCGGGAGATACGCAGTATTTT. Encoded protein: CASSVRLAGDTQYF.

This clone was recorded only once. The chain recombines TRBV28 with TRBJ2-7; 10 bases match TRBD2. This CDR3 is built from 16 residues. The V and J ends lost 2 bases and 3 bases, in that order; junction bases with no gene match: 7. The germline gives CDR1 MDHEN, CDR2 SYDVKM. The CDR3 DNA reads TGTGCCAGCAGTTTAAGAGGGCTAGCGGGAGTCTACGAGCAGTACTTC. This sequence encodes CASSLRGLAGVYEQYF.

The rearrangement links TRBV7-9 to TRBJ2-2, with 9 nucleotides matching TRBD1. V lost 5 bases and J lost 4; bases outside the gene matches: 5. Germline V lookup: CDR1 SEHNR, CDR2 FQNEAQ (reference sequence). The CDR3 covers 15 residues. CDR3 sequence (DNA): TGTGCCAGCAGCCAGGGACAGGGATCCACCGGGGAGCTGTTTTTT. This gives the protein CASSQGQGSTGELFF.

The chain joins TRBV19 to TRBJ1-5, with TRBD1 matching 9 bases. Germline CDR1 is LNHDA and CDR2 is SQIVND (reference sequence). The ends lost 5 bases at V and 6 bases at J; junction bases unmatched: 20. This CDR3 has 19 residues. As DNA, the CDR3 is TGTGCCAGTAGTCCCCGGGACAGGGTGTCGGTTGGGTTGAGTCAGCCCCAGCATTTT. This sequence encodes CASSPRDRVSVGLSQPQHF.

The chain joins TRBV6-2 or TRBV6-3 to TRBJ1-5; D may be TRBD1 (6 bases). The V gene lost 2 bases and the J gene lost 0 bases, with 20 bases spanning the gap. The CDR3 sequence is 19 residues long. Germline V lookup: CDR1 MNHEY, CDR2 SVGEGT. The CDR3 sequence: CASSYQSVDSIYSNQPQHF. Here the CDR3 DNA reads TGTGCCAGCAGTTACCAATCCGTGGACAGTATCTATAGCAATCAGCCCCAGCATTTT.

The genes are TRBV28 and TRBJ2-7; a weak D match, TRBD2 (6 bases). The ends were cut back, 4 bases at V and 2 bases at J, with 12 bases in the middle. Germline CDR1 MDHEN, CDR2 SYDVKM. This CDR3 has 14 amino acids. The CDR3 here is CASSWRGRAYEQYF. Here the CDR3 DNA reads TGTGCCAGCAGTTGGAGGGGCAGGGCCTACGAGCAGTACTTC.

V and J are TRBV28 and TRBJ1-5; D is possibly TRBD1 (6 bases). Trimming took 2 bases from V and 5 from J, leaving 13 bases between them. The germline V gene encodes CDR1 MDHEN and CDR2 SYDVKM. The CDR3 is made up of 15 amino acids. The CDR3 DNA reads TGTGCCAGCAGTTTACCGGGGGGCTATTATCAGCCCCAGCATTTT. This sequence encodes CASSLPGGYYQPQHF.

The chain combines TRBV28 with TRBJ2-2; TRBD2 might be the D (7 bases). V lost 7 bases and J 0 bases, leaving 18 bases between the germline ends. From germline, CDR1 is MDHEN and CDR2 SYDVKM. CDR3 size: 17 residues. The CDR3 loop reads CASTARGGGTNTGELFF. The CDR3 DNA is TGTGCCAGCACCGCAAGGGGGGGAGGGACGAACACCGGGGAGCTGTTTTTT.

The chain combines TRBV12-3 or TRBV12-4 with TRBJ2-4; D perhaps matches TRBD1 (6 bases). V was cut by 8 bases and J by 9 bases, with 11 bases left in between. The CDR3 extends over 11 amino acids. The CDR3 spells CASGQMSIQYF. The CDR3 region has the DNA TGTGCCAGCGGACAGATGAGCATTCAGTACTTC.

The chain employs TRBV16 and TRBJ1-3; D gene uncertain. CDR1 is KGHSY, CDR2 FQNENV, per germline. Deletions cut 4 bases from V and 2 bases from J, with 12 bases between. This CDR3 region has 15 residues. CDR3 DNA: TGTGCCAGCAGCCTCAATACAGTAACTGGAAACACCATATATTTT. Encoded protein: CASSLNTVTGNTIYF.

The rearrangement uses TRBV29-1 and TRBJ2-2, with D perhaps matching TRBD1 (6 bases). The CDR3 contains 14 residues. The V end was cut by 7 bases, the J end by 6 bases, with 18 bases between. In germline, CDR1 is SQVTM, CDR2 ANQGSEA. The CDR3 here is CSASRQVLPGELFF. The CDR3 nucleotides are TGCAGCGCGTCACGACAGGTTCTACCCGGGGAGCTGTTTTTT.

This chain uses TRBV4-2 with TRBJ2-2; the D gene is possibly TRBD2 (5 bases). The CDR3 has 14 residues. The germline V gene encodes CDR1 LGHNA and CDR2 YNFKEQ. The V end lost 5 bases, the J end lost 5 bases, and 12 bases lay between the germline ends. In DNA, the CDR3 is TGTGCCAGCAGCACCGAGCGAGGGACCGGGGAGCTGTTTTTT. This translates into CASSTERGTGELFF.

The chain couples TRBV15 to TRBJ2-6; 7 nucleotides line up with TRBD1. The CDR3 is made up of 19 amino acids. Per germline, CDR1 LNHNV and CDR2 YYDKDF (reference sequence). The ends lost 0 bases at V and 0 bases at J; junction bases unmatched: 8. Here the CDR3 reads CATSRDSRDRNSGANVLTF. In nucleotides, the CDR3 is TGTGCCACCAGCAGAGATAGCCGGGACAGAAACTCTGGGGCCAACGTCCTGACTTTC. Together with reference TRBV15 and TRBJ2-6, the CDR3 gives the full variable domain: DAMVIQNPRYQVTQFGKPVTLSCSQTLNHNVMYWYQQKSSQAPKLLFHYYDKDFNNEADTPDNFQSRRPNTSFCFLDIRSPGLGDTAMYLCATSRDSRDRNSGANVLTFGAGSRLTVL.

The chain combines TRBV5-1 with TRBJ2-2; no clear D gene. V was clipped by 2 bases and J by 5 bases, with 4 bases between them. The CDR3 is 12 residues long. Germline CDR1 SGHRS, CDR2 YFSETQ. This CDR3 is CASSFQTGELFF. The CDR3, as DNA: TGCGCCAGCAGCTTTCAGACCGGGGAGCTGTTTTTT.

This chain connects TRBV27 to TRBJ1-1, with a possible D match to TRBD1 (6 bases). The CDR3 consists of 15 residues. Germline V gives CDR1 MNHEY, CDR2 SMNVEV (reference sequence). V lost 5 bases, J lost 1 base, and 14 bases lay in between. DNA for the CDR3: TGTGCCAGCAGTGCCCACAGGGCAGGGAACACTGAAGCTTTCTTT. Amino acids: CASSAHRAGNTEAFF.

The V call is TRBV19, the J call TRBJ2-7; TRBD1 might be the D (6 bases). From germline, CDR1 is LNHDA and CDR2 SQIVND (reference sequence). The ends were cut back, 6 bases at V and 2 bases at J, with 11 bases in the middle. The CDR3 is 13 residues long. The CDR3 DNA reads TGTGCCAGTAGCGGACAGACTACCTACGAGCAGTACTTC. This encodes CASSGQTTYEQYF. The variable domain in full, with the rest retrieved from reference TRBV19 and TRBJ2-7, is DGGITQSPKYLFRKEGQNVTLSCEQNLNHDAMYWYRQDPGQGLRLIYYSQIVNDFQKGDIAEGYSVSREKKESFPLTVTSAQKNPTAFYLCASSGQTTYEQYFGPGTRLTVT.

The J gene is TRBJ2-7, the V gene TRBV24-1, with 9 bases lining up with TRBD2. CDR3 length: 16 amino acids. Germline trimming cut 4 bases from V and 2 bases from J; bases unmatched to any gene: 8. CDR1 is KGHDR and CDR2 is SFDVKD in the germline V gene. The CDR3 sequence: CATSEMTSGDPYEQYF. CDR3 coding DNA: TGTGCCACCAGTGAGATGACTAGCGGAGATCCCTACGAGCAGTACTTC.

V gene TRBV28 combines with J gene TRBJ1-4; D is unresolved. The ends were cut back, 2 bases at V and 0 bases at J, with 10 bases in the middle. Per the germline V gene, CDR1 is MDHEN and CDR2 is SYDVKM. The CDR3 runs to 16 residues. The CDR3 nucleotides are TGTGCCAGCAGTTTAGGGGAGTATGCAACTAATGAAAAACTGTTTTTT. Residues: CASSLGEYATNEKLFF.

This rearrangement joins TRBV7-9 to TRBJ2-5; possibly TRBD2 for D (7 bases). Looked up from germline, CDR1 is SEHNR and CDR2 is FQNEAQ (reference sequence). The length of the CDR3 is 15 residues. Trimming removed 5 bases at V and 1 base at J, with 14 bases between. CDR3 DNA sequence: TGTGCCAGCAGCCTGGGAGGGGGGTTCCAAGAGACCCAGTACTTC. Its translation is CASSLGGGFQETQYF.

This clone is a singleton in its sample. The chain carries TRBV4-3 and TRBJ2-2; weak D call: TRBD2 (5 bases). Trimming took 2 bases from V and 5 from J, leaving 9 bases between them. Germline V CDR1 and CDR2: LGHNA, YSLEER. The CDR3 has 14 amino acids. The CDR3 reads CASSQRSGTGELFF. CDR3 coding DNA: TGCGCCAGCAGCCAAAGGTCGGGGACCGGGGAGCTGTTTTTT.

This chain uses TRBV28 with TRBJ2-7; 9 bases align to TRBD1. Germline V gene lookup returns CDR1 MDHEN and CDR2 SYDVKM. V trimming: 3 bases; J trimming: 12 bases; junction bases outside the gene matches: 6. This CDR3 comprises 12 residues. CDR3: CASSFWGTGPYF. CDR3 in DNA: TGTGCCAGCAGTTTTTGGGGGACAGGGCCGTACTTC.

This clone was picked up one time. The chain has TRBV5-1 and TRBJ1-1, with D tentatively TRBD1 (5 bases). The CDR3 totals 15 residues. V was trimmed by 1 base and J by 1 base, leaving 11 bases between them. CDR1 is SGHRS, CDR2 YFSETQ, per germline. The CDR3 here is CASSLLGQSNTEAFF. The CDR3 DNA reads TGCGCCAGCAGCTTGCTTGGACAATCGAACACTGAAGCTTTCTTT.

V usage is TRBV18 and J usage is TRBJ1-2; 7 nucleotides align to TRBD1. This CDR3 has 16 amino acids. From germline, CDR1 is KGHSH and CDR2 LQKENI. V was clipped by 3 bases and J by 3 bases; unmatched bases: 10. CDR3 DNA sequence: TGTGCCAGCTCACCGGGCAGGGGGTCGGACCACTATGGCTACACCTTC. Translation: CASSPGRGSDHYGYTF. Supplemented by reference TRBV18 and TRBJ1-2, the full variable domain reads NAGVMQNPRHLVRRRGQEARLRCSPMKGHSHVYWYRQLPEEGLKFMVYLQKENIIDESGMPKERFSAEFPKEGPSILRIQQVVRGDSAAYFCASSPGRGSDHYGYTFGSGTRLTVV.

This chain links TRBV28 with TRBJ1-5; 7 bases line up with TRBD1. The CDR3 totals 15 residues. The trim removed 4 bases at V and 0 bases at J, leaving 3 bases unmatched. CDR1 and CDR2 (germline): MDHEN, SYDVKM. The CDR3 protein is CASSSGTVSNQPQHF. DNA for the CDR3: TGTGCCAGCAGTTCCGGGACAGTTAGCAATCAGCCCCAGCATTTT.

This clone has a single count. This rearrangement joins TRBV6-5 to TRBJ1-3; D is undetermined. V was cut by 8 bases and J by 4 bases, with 18 bases left in between. The CDR3 runs to 15 residues. Germline V CDR1 and CDR2: MNHEY, SVGAGI. The CDR3 DNA reads as TGTGCCAGCGCGGTAACGGCTCTCTCCGGAAACACCATATATTTT. It translates to CASAVTALSGNTIYF.

The chain carries TRBV11-3 and TRBJ2-1, with 8 bases lining up with TRBD2. With V trimmed by 0 bases and J by 1 base, 8 bases remained unmatched. There are 18 residues in the CDR3. CDR1 and CDR2 (germline): SGHNT, YENEEA. The CDR3 DNA sequence: TGTGCCAGCAGCTTAGATCCGATTAGCGGGATGTCCTACAATGAGCAGTTCTTC. It specifies CASSLDPISGMSYNEQFF.